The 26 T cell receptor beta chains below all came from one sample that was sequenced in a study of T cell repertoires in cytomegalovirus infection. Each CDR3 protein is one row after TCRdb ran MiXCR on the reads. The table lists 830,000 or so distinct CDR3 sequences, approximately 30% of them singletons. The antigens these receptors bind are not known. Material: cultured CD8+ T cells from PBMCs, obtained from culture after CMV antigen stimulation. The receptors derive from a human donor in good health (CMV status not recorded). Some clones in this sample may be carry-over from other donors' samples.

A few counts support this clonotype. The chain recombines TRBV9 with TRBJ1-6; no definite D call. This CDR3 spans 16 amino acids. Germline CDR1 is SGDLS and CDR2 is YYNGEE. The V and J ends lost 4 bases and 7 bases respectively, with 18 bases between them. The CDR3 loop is CASSLWRDSRNSPLHF. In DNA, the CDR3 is TGTGCCAGCAGCCTTTGGAGAGACTCTCGGAATTCACCCCTCCACTTT.

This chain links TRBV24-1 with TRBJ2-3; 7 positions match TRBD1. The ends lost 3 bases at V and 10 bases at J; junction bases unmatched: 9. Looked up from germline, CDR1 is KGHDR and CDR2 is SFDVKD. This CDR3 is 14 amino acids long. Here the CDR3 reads CATSDATGDIAQYF. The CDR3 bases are TGTGCCACCAGTGATGCCACAGGGGATATTGCGCAGTATTTT.

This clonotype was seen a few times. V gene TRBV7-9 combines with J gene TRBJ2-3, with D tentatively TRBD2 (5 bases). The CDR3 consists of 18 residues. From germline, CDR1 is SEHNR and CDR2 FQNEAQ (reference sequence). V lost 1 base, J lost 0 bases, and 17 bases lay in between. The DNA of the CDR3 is TGTGCCAGCAGCTTAGGAAGGGCGCGGCGGGCTAGCACAGATACGCAGTATTTT. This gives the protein CASSLGRARRASTDTQYF.

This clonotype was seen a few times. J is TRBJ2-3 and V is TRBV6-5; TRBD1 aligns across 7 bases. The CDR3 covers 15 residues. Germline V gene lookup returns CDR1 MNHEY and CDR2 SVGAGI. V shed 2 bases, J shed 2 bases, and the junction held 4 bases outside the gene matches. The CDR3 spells CASSYRQGPTDTQYF. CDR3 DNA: TGTGCCAGCAGTTACCGACAGGGTCCCACAGATACGCAGTATTTT.

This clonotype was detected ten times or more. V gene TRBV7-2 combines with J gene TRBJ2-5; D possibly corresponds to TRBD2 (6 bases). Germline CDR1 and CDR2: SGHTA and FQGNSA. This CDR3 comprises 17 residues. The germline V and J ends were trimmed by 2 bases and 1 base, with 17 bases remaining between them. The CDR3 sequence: CASSLFLGYGGQETQYF. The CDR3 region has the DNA TGTGCCAGCAGCTTATTTCTCGGGTACGGGGGCCAAGAGACCCAGTACTTC.

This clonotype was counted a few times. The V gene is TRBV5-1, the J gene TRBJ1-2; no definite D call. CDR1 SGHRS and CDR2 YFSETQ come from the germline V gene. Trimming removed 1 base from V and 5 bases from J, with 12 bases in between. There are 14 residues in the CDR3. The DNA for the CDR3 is TGCGCCAGCAGCTTGAACAGACACTTATATGGCTACACCTTC. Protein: CASSLNRHLYGYTF.

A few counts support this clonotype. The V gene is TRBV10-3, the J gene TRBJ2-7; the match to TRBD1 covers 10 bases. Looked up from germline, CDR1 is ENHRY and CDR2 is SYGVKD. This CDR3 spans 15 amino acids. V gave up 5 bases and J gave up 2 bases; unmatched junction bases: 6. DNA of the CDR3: TGTGCCATCAGTACTCCGGACAGGGGGACCTACGAGCAGTACTTC. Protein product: CAISTPDRGTYEQYF.

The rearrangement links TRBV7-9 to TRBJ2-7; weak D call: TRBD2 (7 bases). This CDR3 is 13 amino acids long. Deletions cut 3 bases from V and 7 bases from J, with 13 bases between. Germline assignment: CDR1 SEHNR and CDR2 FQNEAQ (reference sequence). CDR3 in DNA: TGTGCCAGCAGCTTGAGGGGGGGCGATGAGCAGTACTTC. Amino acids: CASSLRGGDEQYF.

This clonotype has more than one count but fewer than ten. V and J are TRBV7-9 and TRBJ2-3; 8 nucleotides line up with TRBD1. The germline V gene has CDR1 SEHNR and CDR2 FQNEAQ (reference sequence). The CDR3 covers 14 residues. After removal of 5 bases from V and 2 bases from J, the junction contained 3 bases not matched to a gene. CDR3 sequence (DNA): TGTGCCAGCAGCCGGACAGGGAACACAGATACGCAGTATTTT. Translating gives CASSRTGNTDTQYF.

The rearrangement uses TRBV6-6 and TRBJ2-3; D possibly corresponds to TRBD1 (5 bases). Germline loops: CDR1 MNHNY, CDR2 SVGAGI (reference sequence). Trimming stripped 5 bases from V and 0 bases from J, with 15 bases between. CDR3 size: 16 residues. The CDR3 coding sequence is TGTGCCAGCAGTGACAGTGACGCTTCTAGCACAGATACGCAGTATTTT. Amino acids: CASSDSDASSTDTQYF.

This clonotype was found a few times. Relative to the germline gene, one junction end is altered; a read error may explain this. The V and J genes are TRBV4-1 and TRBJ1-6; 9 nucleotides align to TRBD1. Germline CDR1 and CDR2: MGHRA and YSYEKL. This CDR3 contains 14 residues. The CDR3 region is CASSRRQGESPLHF. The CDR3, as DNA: TGTGCCAGCAGCCGTCGACAGGGGGAATCACCCCTCCACTTT.

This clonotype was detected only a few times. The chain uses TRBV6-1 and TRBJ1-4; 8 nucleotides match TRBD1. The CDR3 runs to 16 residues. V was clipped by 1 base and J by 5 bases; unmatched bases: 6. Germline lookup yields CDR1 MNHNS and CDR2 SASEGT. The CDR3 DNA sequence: TGTGCCAGCAGTGAAGTAGTAGGGACAGGAAATGAAAAACTGTTTTTT. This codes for CASSEVVGTGNEKLFF.

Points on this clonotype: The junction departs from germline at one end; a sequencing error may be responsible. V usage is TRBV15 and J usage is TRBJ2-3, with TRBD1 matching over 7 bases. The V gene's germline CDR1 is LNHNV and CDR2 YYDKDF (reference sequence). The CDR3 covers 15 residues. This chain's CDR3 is CATSRGNLGTDTLYF. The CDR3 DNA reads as TGTGCCACCAGCAGAGGCAACCTTGGGACAGATACGCTGTATTTT.

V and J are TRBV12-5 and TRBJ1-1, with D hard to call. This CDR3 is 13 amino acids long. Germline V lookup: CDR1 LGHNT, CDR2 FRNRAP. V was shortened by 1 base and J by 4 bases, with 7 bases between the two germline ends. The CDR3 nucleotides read TGTGCTAGTGGTTTGGGCACCCGCACTGAAGCTTTCTTT. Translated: CASGLGTRTEAFF.

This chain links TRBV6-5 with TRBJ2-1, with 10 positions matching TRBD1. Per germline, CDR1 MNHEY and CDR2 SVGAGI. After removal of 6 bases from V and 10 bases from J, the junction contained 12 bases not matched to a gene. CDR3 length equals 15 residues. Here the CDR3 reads CASSYRGTGVSEQFF. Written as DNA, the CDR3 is TGTGCCAGCAGCTACAGGGGGACAGGGGTGTCCGAGCAGTTCTTC.

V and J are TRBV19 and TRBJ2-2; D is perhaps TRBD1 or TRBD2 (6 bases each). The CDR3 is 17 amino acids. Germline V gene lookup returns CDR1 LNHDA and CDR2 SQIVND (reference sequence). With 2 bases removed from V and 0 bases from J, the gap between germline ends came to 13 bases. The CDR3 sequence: CASSINRDFSNTGELFF. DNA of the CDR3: TGTGCCAGTAGTATAAACAGGGACTTTTCGAACACCGGGGAGCTGTTTTTT.

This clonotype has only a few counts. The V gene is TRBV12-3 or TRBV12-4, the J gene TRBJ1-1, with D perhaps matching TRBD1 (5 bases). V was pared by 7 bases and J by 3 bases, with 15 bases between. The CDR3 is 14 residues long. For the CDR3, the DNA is TGTGCCAGCACTGACGCCGGGGGTTACACTGAAGCTTTCTTT. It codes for CASTDAGGYTEAFF.

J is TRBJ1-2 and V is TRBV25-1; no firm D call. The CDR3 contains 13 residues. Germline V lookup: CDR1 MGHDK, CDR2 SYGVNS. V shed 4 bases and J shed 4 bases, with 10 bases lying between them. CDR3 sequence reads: CASSVGRVYGYTF. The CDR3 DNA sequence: TGTGCCAGCAGTGTCGGACGGGTCTATGGCTACACCTTC.

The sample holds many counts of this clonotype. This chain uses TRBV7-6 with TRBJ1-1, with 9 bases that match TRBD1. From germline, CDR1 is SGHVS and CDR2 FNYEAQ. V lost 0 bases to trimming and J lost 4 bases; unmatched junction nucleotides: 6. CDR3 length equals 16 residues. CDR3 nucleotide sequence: TGTGCCAGCAGCTTAGCGGGGACAGGGTTAGTCACTGAAGCTTTCTTT. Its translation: CASSLAGTGLVTEAFF.

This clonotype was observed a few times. This CDR3 reads CASRGKGSPLHF. The DNA of the CDR3 is TGTGCCAGTCGCGGGAAGGGTTCACCCCTCCACTTT. The rearrangement links TRBV19 to TRBJ1-6; D unclear. This CDR3 has 12 amino acids. V lost 8 bases to trimming and J lost 9 bases, with 11 bases between them. Looked up from germline, CDR1 is LNHDA and CDR2 is SQIVND (reference sequence).

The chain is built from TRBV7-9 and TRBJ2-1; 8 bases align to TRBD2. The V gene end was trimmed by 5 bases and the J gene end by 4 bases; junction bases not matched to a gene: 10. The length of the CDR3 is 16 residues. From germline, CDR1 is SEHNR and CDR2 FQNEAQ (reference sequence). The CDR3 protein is CASSRSSGGVYNEQFF. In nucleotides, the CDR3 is TGTGCCAGCAGCCGATCCTCGGGGGGGGTGTACAATGAGCAGTTCTTC.

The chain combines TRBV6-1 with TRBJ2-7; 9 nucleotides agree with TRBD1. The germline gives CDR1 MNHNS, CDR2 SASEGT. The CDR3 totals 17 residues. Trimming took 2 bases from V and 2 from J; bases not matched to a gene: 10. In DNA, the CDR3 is TGTGCCAGCAGTGAATATCTGGCGGGACAGGGCCCCTACGAGCAGTACTTC. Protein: CASSEYLAGQGPYEQYF.

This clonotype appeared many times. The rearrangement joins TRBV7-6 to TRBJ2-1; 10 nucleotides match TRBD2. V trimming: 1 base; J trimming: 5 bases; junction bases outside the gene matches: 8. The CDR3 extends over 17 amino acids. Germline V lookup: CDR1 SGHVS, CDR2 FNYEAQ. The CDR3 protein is CASSLESGGAVDNEQFF. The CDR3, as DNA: TGTGCCAGCAGCTTAGAAAGCGGGGGGGCCGTGGACAATGAGCAGTTCTTC.

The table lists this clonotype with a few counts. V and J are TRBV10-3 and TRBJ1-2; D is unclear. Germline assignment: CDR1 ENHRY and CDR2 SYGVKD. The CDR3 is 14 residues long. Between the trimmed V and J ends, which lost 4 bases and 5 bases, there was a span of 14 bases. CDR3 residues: CAISVGNVLYGYTF. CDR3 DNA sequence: TGTGCCATCAGTGTAGGGAACGTGCTTTATGGCTACACCTTC.

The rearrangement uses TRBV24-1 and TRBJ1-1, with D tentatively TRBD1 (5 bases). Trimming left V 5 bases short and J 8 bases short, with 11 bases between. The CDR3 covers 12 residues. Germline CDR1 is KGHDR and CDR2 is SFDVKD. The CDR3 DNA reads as TGTGCCACCAGTGGATGGGGGGAGGAAGCTTTCTTT. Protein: CATSGWGEEAFF.

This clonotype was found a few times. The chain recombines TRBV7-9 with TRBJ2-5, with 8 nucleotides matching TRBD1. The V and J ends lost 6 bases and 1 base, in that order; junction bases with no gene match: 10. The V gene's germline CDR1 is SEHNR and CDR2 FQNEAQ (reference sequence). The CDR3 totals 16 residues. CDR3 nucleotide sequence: TGTGCCAGCAGATACGGACAGGGAATCCTCCAAGAGACCCAGTACTTC. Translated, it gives CASRYGQGILQETQYF. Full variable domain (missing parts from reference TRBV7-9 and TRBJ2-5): DTGVSQNPRHKITKRGQNVTFRCDPISEHNRLYWYRQTLGQGPEFLTYFQNEAQLEKSRLLSDRFSAERPKGSFSTLEIQRTEQGDSAMYLCASRYGQGILQETQYFGPGTRLLVL.